The entry below gives a single T cell receptor beta chain sequence along with its context. Its antigen remains unidentified. Germline CDR1 and CDR2: MNHEY and SMNVEV (reference sequence). V lost 0 bases and J 1 base, leaving 12 bases between the germline ends. The CDR3 runs to 16 residues. Naive CD8 cells lacked CD45RO, underwent positive selection for CCR7 and left out terminally differentiated effector memory CD45RA+ cells. Every one of the donors was a Caucasian adult that lived in Nashville, Tennessee. TCRdb's copy holds only in-frame clones and misses some; the assay was immunoSEQ multiplex PCR. Here the sample spans around 1.9 million clones, 93% being singletons. The data were taken from a study of shared clonotypes between healthy human individuals. In the study overall: Donors had three CD4 naive, three CD4 memory, two CD8 naive and one CD8 memory plate apiece. Whole-study findings and limits: Approximately 5% was the fraction of naive CD4 clonotypes found shared across a handful of donors.

Material for sequencing was naive CD8+ T cells from PBMCs. This TCR was recovered from a man between 18 and 35 years old in good health. Some clones in this sample may be carry-over from other donors' samples. The V and J genes are TRBV27 and TRBJ1-1, with D possibly matching TRBD1 (5 bases). The CDR3 region is CASSLSGPPWNTEAFF. CDR3 coding DNA: TGTGCCAGCAGTTTATCGGGGCCACCCTGGAACACTGAAGCTTTCTTT.